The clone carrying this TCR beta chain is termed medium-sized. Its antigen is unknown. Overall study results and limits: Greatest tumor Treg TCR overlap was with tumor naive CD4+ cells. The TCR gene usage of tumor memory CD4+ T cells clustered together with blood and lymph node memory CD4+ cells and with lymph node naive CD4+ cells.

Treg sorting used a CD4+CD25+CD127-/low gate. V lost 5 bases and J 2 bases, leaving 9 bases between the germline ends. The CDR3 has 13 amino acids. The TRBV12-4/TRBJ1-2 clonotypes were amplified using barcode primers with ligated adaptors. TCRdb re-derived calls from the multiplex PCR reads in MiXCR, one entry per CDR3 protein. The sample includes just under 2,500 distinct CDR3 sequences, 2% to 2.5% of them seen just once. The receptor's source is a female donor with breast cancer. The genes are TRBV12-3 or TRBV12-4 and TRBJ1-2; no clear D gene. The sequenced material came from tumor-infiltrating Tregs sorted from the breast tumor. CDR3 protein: CASSLGRNYGYTF. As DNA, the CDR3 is TGTGCCAGCAGTCTCGGACGCAACTATGGCTACACCTTC.